This TCR beta chain was identified during a study of identical twins. The sample holds a few counts of this clonotype. Via MiXCR, TCRdb re-called the 5' RACE reads, giving one row per CDR3 protein. The table lists approximately 210,000 distinct CDR3 sequences, 15% of them singletons, with 35% to 50% in the top ten. Trimming left V 0 bases short and J 1 base short, with 8 bases between. The germline V gene encodes CDR1 SGHVS and CDR2 FNYEAQ. This CDR3 region has 15 residues. The data were also submitted as part of a second study, on T cells expressing NK-cell markers.

Sequencing used CD8+ T cells sorted from blood. The rearrangement joins TRBV7-6 to TRBJ2-3, with D unresolved. The TCR comes from a woman between 18 and 29 years old in good health. The CDR3 protein is CASSLAGMGTDTQYF. The CDR3 bases are TGTGCCAGCAGCTTAGCGGGTATGGGCACAGATACGCAGTATTTT.